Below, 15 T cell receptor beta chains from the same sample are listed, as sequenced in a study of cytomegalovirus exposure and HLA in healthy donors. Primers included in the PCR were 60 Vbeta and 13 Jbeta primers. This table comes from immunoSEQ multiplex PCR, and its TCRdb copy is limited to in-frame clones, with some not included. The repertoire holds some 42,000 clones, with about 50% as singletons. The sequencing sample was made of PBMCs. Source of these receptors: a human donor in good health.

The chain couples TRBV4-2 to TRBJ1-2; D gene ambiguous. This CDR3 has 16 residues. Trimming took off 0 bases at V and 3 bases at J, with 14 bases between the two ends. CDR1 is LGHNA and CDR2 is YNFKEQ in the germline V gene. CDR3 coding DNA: TGTGCCAGCAGCCAAGACGGCGGAACGCCTTACTATGGCTACACCTTC. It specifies CASSQDGGTPYYGYTF.

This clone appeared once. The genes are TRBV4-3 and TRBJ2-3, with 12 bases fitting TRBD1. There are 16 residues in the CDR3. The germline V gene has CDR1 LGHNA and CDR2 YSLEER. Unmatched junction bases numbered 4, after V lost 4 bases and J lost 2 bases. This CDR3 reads CASSPGQGAFTDTQYF. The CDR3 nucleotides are TGCGCCAGCAGCCCGGGACAGGGGGCTTTCACAGATACGCAGTATTTT.

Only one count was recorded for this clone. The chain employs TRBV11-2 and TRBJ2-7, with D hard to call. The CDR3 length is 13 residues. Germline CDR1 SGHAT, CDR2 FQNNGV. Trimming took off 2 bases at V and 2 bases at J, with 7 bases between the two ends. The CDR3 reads CASSLNGAYEQYF. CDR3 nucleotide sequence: TGTGCCAGCAGCTTAAATGGAGCCTACGAGCAGTACTTC.

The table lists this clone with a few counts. The CDR3 DNA sequence: TGTGCCAGCAGCTGGGGACAGGGGGCGCATGGGGCCAACGTCCTGACTTTC. It encodes CASSWGQGAHGANVLTF. The chain is built from TRBV7-9 and TRBJ2-6; TRBD1 aligns across 12 bases. This CDR3 comprises 17 residues. CDR1 and CDR2 from the germline V gene are SEHNR and FQNEAQ (reference sequence). Trimming removed 4 bases from V and 3 bases from J; junction bases left unmatched: 4.

In DNA, the CDR3 is TGCGCCAGCAGCTGGACAGGCTTGTCCGAGCAGTACTTC. Protein sequence: CASSWTGLSEQYF. The V and J genes are TRBV5-1 and TRBJ2-5, with 7 nucleotides matching TRBD1. The J call could be wrong; TRBJ2-7 is a better fit for the DNA end. The CDR3 length is 13 residues. The germline CDR1 and CDR2 sequences are SGHRS and YFSETQ.

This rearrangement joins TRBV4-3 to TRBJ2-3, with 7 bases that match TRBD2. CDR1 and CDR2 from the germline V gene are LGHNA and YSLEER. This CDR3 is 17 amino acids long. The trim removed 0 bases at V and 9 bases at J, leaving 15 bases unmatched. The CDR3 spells CASSQDSASGTLFTQYF. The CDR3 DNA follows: TGCGCCAGCAGCCAAGATAGTGCTAGCGGAACATTGTTCACGCAGTATTTT.

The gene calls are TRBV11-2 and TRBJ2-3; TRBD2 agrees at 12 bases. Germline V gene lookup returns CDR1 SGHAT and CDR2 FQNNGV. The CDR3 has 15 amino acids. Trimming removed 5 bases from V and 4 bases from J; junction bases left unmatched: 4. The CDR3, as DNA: TGTGCCAGCAGCACCCGACTAGCGGGAGCAGATACGCAGTATTTT. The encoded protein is CASSTRLAGADTQYF.

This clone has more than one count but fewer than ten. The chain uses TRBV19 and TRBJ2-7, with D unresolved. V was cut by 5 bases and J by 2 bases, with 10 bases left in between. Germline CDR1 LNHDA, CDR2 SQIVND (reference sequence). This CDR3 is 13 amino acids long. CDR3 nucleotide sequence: TGTGCCAGTAGTCCCCCTGGCCCCTACGAGCAGTACTTC. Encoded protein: CASSPPGPYEQYF.

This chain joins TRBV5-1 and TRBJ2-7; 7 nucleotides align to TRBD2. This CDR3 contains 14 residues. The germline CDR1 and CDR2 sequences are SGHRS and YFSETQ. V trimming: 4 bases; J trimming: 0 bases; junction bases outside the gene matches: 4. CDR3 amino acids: CASSPRDYSYEQYF. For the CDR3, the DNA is TGCGCCAGCAGCCCTCGGGACTACTCCTACGAGCAGTACTTC.

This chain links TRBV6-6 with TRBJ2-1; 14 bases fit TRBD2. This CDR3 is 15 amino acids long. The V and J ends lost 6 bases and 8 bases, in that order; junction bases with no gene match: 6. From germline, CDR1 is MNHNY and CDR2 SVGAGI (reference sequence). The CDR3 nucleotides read TGTGCCAGCAGCCTCGGGACTAGCGGGAGTGATGAGCAGTTCTTC. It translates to CASSLGTSGSDEQFF.

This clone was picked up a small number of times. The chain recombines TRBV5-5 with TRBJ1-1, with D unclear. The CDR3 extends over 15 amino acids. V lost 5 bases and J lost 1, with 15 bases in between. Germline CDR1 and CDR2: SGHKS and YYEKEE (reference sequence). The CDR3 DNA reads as TGTGCCAGCAGACTCGGACTTATGACGAACACTGAAGCTTTCTTT. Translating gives CASRLGLMTNTEAFF.

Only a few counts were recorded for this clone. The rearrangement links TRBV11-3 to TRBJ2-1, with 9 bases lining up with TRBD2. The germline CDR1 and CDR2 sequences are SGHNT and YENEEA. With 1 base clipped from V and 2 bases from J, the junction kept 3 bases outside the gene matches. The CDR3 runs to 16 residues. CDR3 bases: TGTGCCAGCAGCTTAGGGAGCGGGGGGACCTACAATGAGCAGTTCTTC. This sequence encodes CASSLGSGGTYNEQFF.

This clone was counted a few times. The CDR3 DNA reads as TGTGCCAGCAGCGCCCCGACTAGCGGGGGTTCTTACAATGAGCAGTTCTTC. Amino acid sequence: CASSAPTSGGSYNEQFF. This chain links TRBV7-6 with TRBJ2-1; 12 bases align to TRBD2. The junction had 9 bases not matched to a gene; V was cut back by 5 bases and J by 4 bases. Germline V gives CDR1 SGHVS, CDR2 FNYEAQ. The CDR3 contains 17 residues.

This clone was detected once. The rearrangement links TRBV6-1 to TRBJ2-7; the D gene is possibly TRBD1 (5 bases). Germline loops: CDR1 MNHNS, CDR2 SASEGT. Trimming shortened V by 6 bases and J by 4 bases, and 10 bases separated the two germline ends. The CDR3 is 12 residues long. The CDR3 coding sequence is TGTGCCAGCAGAACCCAGGGTTACGAGCAGTACTTC. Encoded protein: CASRTQGYEQYF.

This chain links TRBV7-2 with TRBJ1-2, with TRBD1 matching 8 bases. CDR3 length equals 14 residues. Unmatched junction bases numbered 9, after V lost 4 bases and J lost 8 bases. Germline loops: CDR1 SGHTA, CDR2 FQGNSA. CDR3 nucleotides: TGTGCCAGCAGCTCACCCGGGACAGGCGCCGGCTACACCTTC. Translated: CASSSPGTGAGYTF.